A selection of T cell receptor beta chains follows, all from one sample in a study of low-dose radiotherapy and immunotherapy resistance in tumors. TCRdb independently ran MiXCR on the reads; one entry per CDR3 protein. Among about 39,000 distinct CDR3 sequences listed, around a third were seen once. The sample consisted of PBMCs, taken before treatment. Receptors were obtained from a male donor with gallbladder cancer. Both conserved end residues are part of each CDR3. The D gene is left open where the match is weak. Not all rows give a size; the values are once, few, many and, for expanded clones, a class.

d_gene: -
j_gene: TRBJ2-2
v_gene: TRBV3-1
abundance: many
CDR3aa: CASSQKGGANTGELFF
CDR3nt: TGTGCCAGCAGCCAAAAGGGGGGGGCCAACACCGGGGAGCTGTTTTTT

d_gene: TRBD1
j_gene: TRBJ1-5
v_gene: TRBV28
abundance: medium-sized
CDR3aa: CASSEATGGGQPQHF
CDR3nt: TGTGCCAGCAGTGAGGCCACAGGGGGAGGTCAGCCCCAGCATTTT

d_gene: -
j_gene: TRBJ2-5
v_gene: TRBV6-6
abundance: many
CDR3aa: CASSYPIPGRSTQETQYF
CDR3nt: TGTGCCAGCAGTTACCCAATCCCGGGACGCAGTACCCAAGAGACCCAGTACTTC

d_gene: TRBD1
j_gene: TRBJ1-5
v_gene: TRBV28
abundance: -
CDR3aa: CASSRTGTGNQPQHF
CDR3nt: TGTGCCAGCAGCAGAACCGGGACAGGGAATCAGCCCCAGCATTTT

d_gene: -
j_gene: TRBJ1-6
v_gene: TRBV28
abundance: medium-sized
CDR3aa: CASSYWYRYNSPLHF
CDR3nt: TGTGCCAGCAGTTATTGGTACAGGTATAATTCACCCCTCCACTTT

d_gene: TRBD2
j_gene: TRBJ2-3
v_gene: TRBV6-2/TRBV6-3
abundance: -
CDR3aa: CASSYTRGGFPDTQYF
CDR3nt: TGTGCCAGCAGTTACACCCGGGGGGGGTTTCCAGATACGCAGTATTTT

d_gene: -
j_gene: TRBJ2-1
v_gene: TRBV18
abundance: many
CDR3aa: CASSHNEQFF
CDR3nt: TGTGCCAGCTCACACAATGAGCAGTTCTTC

d_gene: -
j_gene: TRBJ2-2
v_gene: TRBV9
abundance: many
CDR3aa: CASSSGNTGELFF
CDR3nt: TGTGCCAGCAGTTCGGGAAACACCGGGGAGCTGTTTTTT

d_gene: -
j_gene: TRBJ2-3
v_gene: TRBV5-1
abundance: -
CDR3aa: CASSLGGFSTDTQYF
CDR3nt: TGCGCCAGCAGCTTGGGTGGGTTCAGCACAGATACGCAGTATTTT

d_gene: -
j_gene: TRBJ2-1
v_gene: TRBV24-1
abundance: medium-sized
CDR3aa: CATTAGRADYNEQFF
CDR3nt: TGTGCCACCACTGCGGGCAGGGCGGACTACAATGAGCAGTTCTTC

d_gene: -
j_gene: TRBJ2-1
v_gene: TRBV7-2
abundance: many
CDR3aa: CASTLLVGAYEQFF
CDR3nt: TGTGCCAGCACCCTCTTAGTGGGGGCCTATGAGCAGTTCTTC

d_gene: TRBD1
j_gene: TRBJ1-6
v_gene: TRBV9
abundance: many
CDR3aa: CASSVGTANNSPLHF
CDR3nt: TGTGCCAGCAGCGTCGGGACAGCTAATAATTCACCCCTCCACTTT

d_gene: -
j_gene: TRBJ2-6
v_gene: TRBV2
abundance: -
CDR3aa: CARSSPGAFSGANVLTF
CDR3nt: TGTGCCAGGTCGTCCCCGGGGGCTTTCTCTGGGGCCAACGTCCTGACTTTC

d_gene: -
j_gene: TRBJ2-7
v_gene: TRBV12-3/TRBV12-4
abundance: many
CDR3aa: CASSDTAEQYF
CDR3nt: TGTGCCAGCAGTGACACAGCCGAGCAGTACTTC

d_gene: -
j_gene: TRBJ1-5
v_gene: TRBV7-2
abundance: many
CDR3aa: CASSLGTGLGNQPQHF
CDR3nt: TGTGCCAGCAGCTTAGGAACAGGGCTCGGCAATCAGCCCCAGCATTTT

d_gene: -
j_gene: TRBJ2-5
v_gene: TRBV27
abundance: -
CDR3aa: CASSNRDPGETQYF
CDR3nt: TGTGCCAGCAGTAACAGGGACCCCGGGGAGACCCAGTACTTC

d_gene: -
j_gene: TRBJ2-7
v_gene: TRBV29-1
abundance: -
CDR3aa: CSVGGTPYEQYF
CDR3nt: TGCAGCGTTGGGGGTACCCCCTACGAGCAGTACTTC

d_gene: -
j_gene: TRBJ1-1
v_gene: TRBV2
abundance: -
CDR3aa: CAQGSEGRGGNTEAFF
CDR3nt: TGTGCTCAAGGGAGTGAAGGCCGGGGGGGGAACACTGAAGCTTTCTTT

d_gene: TRBD2
j_gene: TRBJ2-7
v_gene: TRBV20-1
abundance: many
CDR3aa: CSAYDSSGSVYEQYF
CDR3nt: TGCAGTGCTTACGATAGCAGCGGGAGCGTTTACGAGCAGTACTTC

d_gene: -
j_gene: TRBJ1-5
v_gene: TRBV9
abundance: few
CDR3aa: CASSAGTQNQPQHF
CDR3nt: TGTGCCAGCAGCGCCGGGACGCAGAATCAGCCCCAGCATTTT

d_gene: TRBD2
j_gene: TRBJ2-1
v_gene: TRBV7-9
abundance: many
CDR3aa: CASSSLSGGFYNEQFF
CDR3nt: TGTGCCAGCAGCTCGCTTAGCGGGGGTTTCTACAATGAGCAGTTCTTC

d_gene: -
j_gene: TRBJ1-2
v_gene: TRBV14
abundance: few
CDR3aa: CASSKPDRIYGYTF
CDR3nt: TGTGCCAGCAGCAAACCCGACAGAATCTATGGCTACACCTTC

d_gene: TRBD2
j_gene: TRBJ2-7
v_gene: TRBV6-5
abundance: many
CDR3aa: CASSYSGRGAYEQYF
CDR3nt: TGTGCCAGCAGTTACTCGGGGCGGGGGGCCTACGAGCAGTACTTC

d_gene: -
j_gene: TRBJ2-1
v_gene: TRBV29-1
abundance: many
CDR3aa: CSVVWQGSNEQFF
CDR3nt: TGCAGCGTTGTATGGCAGGGAAGCAATGAGCAGTTCTTC

d_gene: TRBD2
j_gene: TRBJ2-7
v_gene: TRBV7-8
abundance: many
CDR3aa: CASSHPRLAGGYEQYF
CDR3nt: TGTGCCAGCAGCCACCCCCGGCTAGCGGGAGGGTACGAGCAGTACTTC

d_gene: -
j_gene: TRBJ2-2
v_gene: TRBV6-5
abundance: -
CDR3aa: CASSERKAGELFF
CDR3nt: TGTGCCAGCAGCGAGAGAAAAGCCGGGGAGCTGTTTTTT

d_gene: TRBD1
j_gene: TRBJ2-1
v_gene: TRBV9
abundance: many
CDR3aa: CASSVFGAGGSYNEQFF
CDR3nt: TGTGCCAGCAGCGTATTTGGGGCAGGGGGCTCGTACAATGAGCAGTTCTTC

d_gene: -
j_gene: TRBJ2-1
v_gene: TRBV11-2
abundance: few
CDR3aa: CASSPAATDEQFF
CDR3nt: TGTGCCAGCAGCCCTGCGGCCACGGATGAGCAGTTCTTC

d_gene: TRBD1
j_gene: TRBJ1-2
v_gene: TRBV20-1
abundance: many
CDR3aa: CSARDVTGWGYTF
CDR3nt: TGCAGTGCTAGAGATGTGACAGGGTGGGGCTACACCTTC

d_gene: TRBD1
j_gene: TRBJ2-1
v_gene: TRBV10-2
abundance: -
CDR3aa: CASTGTENNEQFF
CDR3nt: TGCGCCAGCACCGGGACAGAGAACAATGAGCAGTTCTTC

d_gene: -
j_gene: TRBJ1-2
v_gene: TRBV23-1
abundance: -
CDR3aa: CASSQGGNYGYTF
CDR3nt: TGCGCCAGCAGTCAAGGGGGAAACTATGGCTACACCTTC

d_gene: -
j_gene: TRBJ1-4
v_gene: TRBV24-1
abundance: few
CDR3aa: CATSESPEKLFF
CDR3nt: TGTGCCACCAGTGAGTCCCCTGAAAAACTGTTTTTT

d_gene: TRBD1
j_gene: TRBJ1-5
v_gene: TRBV6-6
abundance: -
CDR3aa: CASNTGTVGNQPQHF
CDR3nt: TGTGCCAGCAACACAGGGACAGTGGGCAATCAGCCCCAGCATTTT

d_gene: -
j_gene: TRBJ1-1
v_gene: TRBV5-1
abundance: -
CDR3aa: CASSLGGSNTEAFF
CDR3nt: TGCGCCAGCAGCTTGGGGGGGTCGAACACTGAAGCTTTCTTT

d_gene: -
j_gene: TRBJ2-2
v_gene: TRBV12-3/TRBV12-4
abundance: -
CDR3aa: CASSFGSTGELFFF
CDR3nt: -

d_gene: -
j_gene: TRBJ2-7
v_gene: TRBV5-8
abundance: many
CDR3aa: CASSLASSYEQYF
CDR3nt: TGTGCCAGCAGCTTGGCGAGCTCCTACGAGCAGTACTTC

d_gene: TRBD1
j_gene: TRBJ2-1
v_gene: TRBV10-3
abundance: many
CDR3aa: CAITAEWQGQGIDEQFF
CDR3nt: TGTGCCATCACGGCCGAATGGCAGGGACAGGGTATCGATGAGCAGTTCTTC

d_gene: TRBD2
j_gene: TRBJ2-6
v_gene: TRBV5-1
abundance: many
CDR3aa: CASSTSGGGANVLTF
CDR3nt: TGCGCCAGCAGCACCTCCGGGGGGGGGGCCAACGTCCTGACTTTC

d_gene: -
j_gene: TRBJ2-3
v_gene: TRBV10-3
abundance: many
CDR3aa: CAAAGRNTDTQYF
CDR3nt: TGTGCCGCCGCGGGACGGAACACAGATACGCAGTATTTT

d_gene: -
j_gene: TRBJ2-7
v_gene: TRBV12-3/TRBV12-4
abundance: many
CDR3aa: CASSLARGHRVYEQYF
CDR3nt: TGTGCCAGCAGTTTAGCGAGGGGCCATAGGGTCTACGAGCAGTACTTC

d_gene: TRBD1
j_gene: TRBJ1-5
v_gene: TRBV7-9
abundance: -
CDR3aa: CASSLGDSDQPQHF
CDR3nt: TGTGCCAGCAGCTTAGGGGACAGTGATCAGCCCCAGCATTTT

d_gene: -
j_gene: TRBJ1-1
v_gene: TRBV5-1
abundance: -
CDR3aa: CASSSARGTEAFF
CDR3nt: TGCGCCAGCAGCTCTGCTCGTGGGACTGAAGCTTTCTTT

d_gene: TRBD2
j_gene: TRBJ2-7
v_gene: TRBV2
abundance: few
CDR3aa: CATSTLAGDPAAHF
CDR3nt: TGTGCCACCTCTACACTAGCGGGGGACCCAGCGGCGCACTTC

d_gene: -
j_gene: TRBJ2-3
v_gene: TRBV28
abundance: -
CDR3aa: CASRILEGTDTQYF
CDR3nt: TGTGCCAGCAGGATACTGGAAGGCACAGATACGCAGTATTTT

d_gene: TRBD2
j_gene: TRBJ2-7
v_gene: TRBV7-3
abundance: many
CDR3aa: CASSPSGRSYEQYF
CDR3nt: TGTGCCAGCAGCCCTAGCGGGAGATCCTACGAGCAGTACTTC

d_gene: -
j_gene: TRBJ2-1
v_gene: TRBV5-1
abundance: -
CDR3aa: CASSLAGTLSHNEQFF
CDR3nt: TGCGCCAGCAGCTTGGCCGGGACTCTAAGCCACAATGAGCAGTTCTTC

d_gene: TRBD2
j_gene: TRBJ2-5
v_gene: TRBV2
abundance: -
CDR3aa: CASSAATSGGQETQYF
CDR3nt: TGTGCCAGCAGCGCTGCTACTAGCGGGGGACAAGAGACCCAGTACTTC

d_gene: TRBD2
j_gene: TRBJ2-1
v_gene: TRBV14
abundance: many
CDR3aa: CASRAGTSGPSYNEQFF
CDR3nt: TGTGCCAGCAGGGCGGGAACTAGCGGTCCCTCCTACAATGAGCAGTTCTTC

d_gene: -
j_gene: TRBJ1-1
v_gene: TRBV10-2
abundance: -
CDR3aa: CASSKVNTEAFF
CDR3nt: TGCGCCAGCAGTAAGGTGAACACTGAAGCTTTCTTT

d_gene: -
j_gene: TRBJ2-3
v_gene: TRBV20-1
abundance: few
CDR3aa: CSSYAPNTDTQYF
CDR3nt: TGCAGTTCGTACGCACCCAACACTGATACGCAGTATTTT

d_gene: TRBD1
j_gene: TRBJ2-5
v_gene: TRBV5-8
abundance: many
CDR3aa: CASSLDRGKTQYF
CDR3nt: TGTGCCAGCAGCTTGGACAGGGGAAAGACCCAGTACTTC

d_gene: TRBD1
j_gene: TRBJ2-7
v_gene: TRBV29-1
abundance: -
CDR3aa: CSVGTGSYEQYF
CDR3nt: TGCAGCGTCGGGACAGGGTCTTACGAGCAGTACTTC

d_gene: -
j_gene: TRBJ2-1
v_gene: TRBV6-5
abundance: medium-sized
CDR3aa: CASSIGALNEQFF
CDR3nt: TGTGCCAGCAGTATCGGGGCCCTCAATGAGCAGTTCTTC

d_gene: TRBD2
j_gene: TRBJ2-1
v_gene: TRBV11-1
abundance: many
CDR3aa: CASSFSGMGNEQFF
CDR3nt: TGTGCCAGCAGCTTCAGCGGGATGGGCAATGAGCAGTTCTTC

d_gene: TRBD1
j_gene: TRBJ1-1
v_gene: TRBV12-3/TRBV12-4
abundance: -
CDR3aa: CASVLGTARGEAFF
CDR3nt: TGTGCCAGCGTACTTGGGACAGCTCGGGGTGAAGCTTTCTTT

d_gene: TRBD2
j_gene: TRBJ2-1
v_gene: TRBV3-1
abundance: many
CDR3aa: CASSLPGTSLSNEQFF
CDR3nt: TGTGCCAGCAGCCTTCCCGGGACTAGCTTATCCAATGAGCAGTTCTTC

d_gene: -
j_gene: TRBJ2-7
v_gene: TRBV18
abundance: many
CDR3aa: CASSPPGGPYEQYF
CDR3nt: TGTGCCAGCTCACCACCCGGGGGCCCCTACGAGCAGTACTTC